This T cell receptor (beta chain) was found in a study of beta chain features in type 1 diabetes. About the study: Analysis included over 100,000,000 sorted cells drawn from all samples.

Concerning this clone: Its antigen remains unknown.

Whole-study results and caveats: The naive, central memory and Treg TCRB repertoires showed an apparent similarity that was greater among patients than among healthy donors. A moderate, significant TCRB CDR3 shortening appeared in type 1 diabetes across four CD4+ subsets.

V gave up 7 bases and J gave up 7 bases; unmatched junction bases: 13. The CDR3 extends over 15 amino acids. In germline, CDR1 is SGHDT, CDR2 YYEEEE. Expressed TCRB transcripts were sequenced, since all the RNA that had been isolated was reverse transcribed. Libraries were prepared by immunoSEQ multiplex PCR; TCRdb keeps only in-frame clonotypes and omits some of them. The data contain about 160,000 clones, around 7.9% of them singletons. Each donor gave one heparinised blood draw averaging roughly 120 mL. Sorting based on CD45RO/CCR7/CD25/CD127/CD95/CD27 separated CD4+ naive, central memory, regulatory and stem cell-like memory cells.

The chain carries TRBV5-6 and TRBJ2-1; 8 nucleotides line up with TRBD2. Sample: central memory CD4+ T cells from blood. This clonotype originated in a young man with type 1 diabetes. For the CDR3, the DNA is TGTGCCAGCTTACCTGCGAGCGGGAGTGGGAATGAGCAGTTCTTC. Protein product: CASLPASGSGNEQFF.